In this sample, the clone carrying this TCR beta chain turned up once. The antigen is unknown. This entry comes from a study of cytomegalovirus exposure and HLA in healthy donors. Trimming left V 5 bases short and J 9 bases short, with 17 bases between. The CDR3 length is 14 residues. CDR1 and CDR2 from the germline V gene are SGHVS and FQNEAQ. General study results and limits: In vitro data verified three CMV-associated chains as specific for CMV antigens. Later, an analysis showed that TCR beta chains associated with HLA were more clonally expanded than others that were equally common.

The PCR used 60 Vbeta and 13 Jbeta primers. The method was immunoSEQ multiplex PCR; TCRdb's version includes in-frame clones alone and lacks a portion of them. The sample carries 150,000 or so clones, around 84% recorded once. The sequence derives from a woman aged 40 to 50 in good health and CMV-seropositive. The sequenced material came from PBMCs. This sequence joins TRBV7-8 and TRBJ2-1, with D perhaps matching TRBD2 (6 bases). The CDR3 sequence is CASSLEGVVGEQFF. CDR3 bases: TGTGCCAGCAGCCTGGAGGGAGTGGTTGGTGAGCAGTTCTTC.